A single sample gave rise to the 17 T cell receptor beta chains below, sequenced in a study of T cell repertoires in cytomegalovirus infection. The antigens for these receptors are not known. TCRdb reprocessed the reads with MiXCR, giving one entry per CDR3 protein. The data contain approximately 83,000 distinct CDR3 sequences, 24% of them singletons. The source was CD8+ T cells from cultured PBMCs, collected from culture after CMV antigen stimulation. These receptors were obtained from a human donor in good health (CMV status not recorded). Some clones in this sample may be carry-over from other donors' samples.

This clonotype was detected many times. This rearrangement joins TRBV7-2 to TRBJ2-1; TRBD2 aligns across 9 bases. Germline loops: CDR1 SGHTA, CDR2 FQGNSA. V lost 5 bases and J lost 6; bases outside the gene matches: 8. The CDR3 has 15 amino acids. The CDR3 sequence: CASSPRGGGVNEQFF. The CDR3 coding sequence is TGTGCCAGCAGCCCTCGCGGGGGGGGGGTCAATGAGCAGTTCTTC.

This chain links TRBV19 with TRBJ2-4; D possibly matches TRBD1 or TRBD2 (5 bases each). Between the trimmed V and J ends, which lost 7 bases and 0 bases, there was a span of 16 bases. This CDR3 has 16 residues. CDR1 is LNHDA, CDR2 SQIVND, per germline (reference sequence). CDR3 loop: CASKIRGDSAKNIQYF. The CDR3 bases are TGTGCCAGTAAAATTAGGGGAGACTCAGCCAAAAACATTCAGTACTTC.

The CDR3 loop is CASSDLGQGNGYTF. For the CDR3, the DNA is TGTGCCAGCAGTGATCTCGGACAGGGAAATGGCTACACCTTC. This rearrangement joins TRBV2 to TRBJ1-2; TRBD1 matches 8 bases. The V gene end was trimmed by 3 bases and the J gene end by 6 bases; junction bases not matched to a gene: 6. The germline gives CDR1 SNHLY, CDR2 FYNNEI. The CDR3 contains 14 residues.

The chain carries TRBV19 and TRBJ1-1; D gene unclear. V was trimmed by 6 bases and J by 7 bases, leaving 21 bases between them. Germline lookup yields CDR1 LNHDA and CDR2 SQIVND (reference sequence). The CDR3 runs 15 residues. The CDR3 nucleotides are TGTGCCAGTAGCCCTTTGGCCTCAAGGCTTAGTGAAGCTTTCTTT. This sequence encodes CASSPLASRLSEAFF.

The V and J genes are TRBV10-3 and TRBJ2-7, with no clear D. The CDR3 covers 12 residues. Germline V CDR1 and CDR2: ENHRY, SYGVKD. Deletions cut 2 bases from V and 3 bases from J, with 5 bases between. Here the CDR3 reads CAISEADYEQYF. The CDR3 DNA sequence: TGTGCCATCAGTGAGGCGGACTACGAGCAGTACTTC.

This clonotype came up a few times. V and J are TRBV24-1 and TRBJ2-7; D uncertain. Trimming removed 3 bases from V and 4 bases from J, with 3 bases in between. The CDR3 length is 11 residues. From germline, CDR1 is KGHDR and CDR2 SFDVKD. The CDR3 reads CATSDGYEQYF. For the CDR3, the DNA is TGTGCCACCAGTGATGGGTACGAGCAGTACTTC.

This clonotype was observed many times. The CDR3 DNA reads TGTGCCAGCAGCCCTTACTGGGGGGGACAGGGGGAAGAGACCCAGTACTTC. It encodes CASSPYWGGQGEETQYF. The V gene is TRBV7-9, the J gene TRBJ2-5, with 11 bases aligning to TRBD1. From germline, CDR1 is SEHNR and CDR2 FQNEAQ (reference sequence). V shed 5 bases, J shed 3 bases, and the junction held 11 bases outside the gene matches. The CDR3 loop spans 17 amino acids.

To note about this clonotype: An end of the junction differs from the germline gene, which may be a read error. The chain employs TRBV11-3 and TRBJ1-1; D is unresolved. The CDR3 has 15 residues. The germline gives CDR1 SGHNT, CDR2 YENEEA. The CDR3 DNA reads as TGTGCCAGCAGCCCCTCCGGGAACCCGAACACTCAAGCTTTCTTT. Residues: CASSPSGNPNTQAFF.

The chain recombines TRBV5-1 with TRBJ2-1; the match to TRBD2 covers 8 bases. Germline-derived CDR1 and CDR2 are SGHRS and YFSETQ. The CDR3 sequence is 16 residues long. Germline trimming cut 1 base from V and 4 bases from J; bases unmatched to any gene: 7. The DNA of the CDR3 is TGCGCCAGCAGCTTGAGTAGCGGGATTCTATACAATGAGCAGTTCTTC. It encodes CASSLSSGILYNEQFF. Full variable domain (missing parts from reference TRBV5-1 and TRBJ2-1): KAGVTQTPRYLIKTRGQQVTLSCSPISGHRSVSWYQQTPGQGLQFLFEYFSETQRNKGNFPGRFSGRQFSNSRSEMNVSTLELGDSALYLCASSLSSGILYNEQFFGPGTRLTVL.

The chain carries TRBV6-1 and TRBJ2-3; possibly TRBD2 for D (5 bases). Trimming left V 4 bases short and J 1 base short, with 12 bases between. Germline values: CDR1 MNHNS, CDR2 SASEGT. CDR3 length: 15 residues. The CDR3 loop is CASSVFSGGTDTQYF. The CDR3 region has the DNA TGTGCCAGCAGTGTTTTTTCCGGGGGCACAGATACGCAGTATTTT.

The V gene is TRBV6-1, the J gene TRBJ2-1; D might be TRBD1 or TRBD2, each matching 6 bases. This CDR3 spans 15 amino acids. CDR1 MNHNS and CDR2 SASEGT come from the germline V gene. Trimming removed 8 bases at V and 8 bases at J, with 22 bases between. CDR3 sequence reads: CASLGGTRRFDEQFF. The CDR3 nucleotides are TGTGCCAGCCTTGGGGGGACAAGGAGGTTCGATGAGCAGTTCTTC.

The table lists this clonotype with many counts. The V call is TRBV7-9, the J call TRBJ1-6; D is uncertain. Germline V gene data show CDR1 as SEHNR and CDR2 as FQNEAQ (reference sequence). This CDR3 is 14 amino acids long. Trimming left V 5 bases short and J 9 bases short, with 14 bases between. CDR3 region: CASSPPNRGSPLHF. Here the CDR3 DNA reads TGTGCCAGCAGCCCTCCCAACCGCGGTTCACCCCTCCACTTT.

The CDR3 here is CASSFGGGATDTQYF. CDR3 nucleotides: TGTGCCAGCAGCTTCGGAGGGGGGGCGACAGATACGCAGTATTTT. This rearrangement joins TRBV7-3 to TRBJ2-3, with D maybe TRBD2 (7 bases). V was trimmed by 3 bases and J by 3 bases, leaving 13 bases between them. In germline, CDR1 is SGHTA, CDR2 FQGTGA. This CDR3 comprises 15 residues.

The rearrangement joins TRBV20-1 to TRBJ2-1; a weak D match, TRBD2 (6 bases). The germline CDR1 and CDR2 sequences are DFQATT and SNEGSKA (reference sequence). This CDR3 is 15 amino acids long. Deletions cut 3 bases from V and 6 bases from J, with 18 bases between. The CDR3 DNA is TGCAGTGCTAGTTCCCCACGGGAGTTGGGCAATGAGCAGTTCTTC. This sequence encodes CSASSPRELGNEQFF.

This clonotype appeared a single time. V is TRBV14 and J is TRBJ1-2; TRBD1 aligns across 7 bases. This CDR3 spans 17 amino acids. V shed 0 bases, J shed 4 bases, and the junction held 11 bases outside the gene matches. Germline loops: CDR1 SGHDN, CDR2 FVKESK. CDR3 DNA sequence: TGTGCCAGCAGCCAAGAGTCGAGGGGGCTGCGAGGCTATGGCTACACCTTC. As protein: CASSQESRGLRGYGYTF.

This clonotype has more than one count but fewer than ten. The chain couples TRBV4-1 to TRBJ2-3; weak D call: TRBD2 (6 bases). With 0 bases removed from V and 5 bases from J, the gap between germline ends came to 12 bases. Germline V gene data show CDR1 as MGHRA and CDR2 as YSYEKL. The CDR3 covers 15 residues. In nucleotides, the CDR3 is TGCGCCAGCAGCCAAGATGCCCTCGGGGGAGATACGCAGTATTTT. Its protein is CASSQDALGGDTQYF.

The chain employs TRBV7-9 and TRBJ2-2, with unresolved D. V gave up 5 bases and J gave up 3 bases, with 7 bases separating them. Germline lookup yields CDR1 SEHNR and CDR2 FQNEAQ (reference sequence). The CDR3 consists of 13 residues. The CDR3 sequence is CASSPLHTGELFF. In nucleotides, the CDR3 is TGTGCCAGCAGCCCCCTGCACACCGGGGAGCTGTTTTTT.